The rows below give T cell receptor beta chains drawn from one sample of a study of T-cell reconstitution after alpha-beta-depleted transplantation in children. MiXCR, applied by TCRdb to the PCR reads, yields one record per CDR3 protein. Here the sample spans around 680,000 distinct CDR3 sequences, 16% being singletons. Sample: PBMCs from the stem cell graft donor, taken from the stem cell graft. These TCRs come from a human donor who donated a stem cell graft to a child with acute myeloid leukemia. Both conserved end residues are part of each CDR3. The D gene is left open where the match is weak. Clone sizes are given selectively: once, few, many, or a class where the clone is expanded.

D	J	V	size	DNA	CDR3
-	TRBJ2-1	TRBV20-1	-	TGCAGTGCTAGACGGGGTCGGTACAGGGATGTCAATGAGCAGTTCTTC	CSARRGRYRDVNEQFF
TRBD1	TRBJ2-2	TRBV12-3/TRBV12-4	many	TGTGCCAGCAGTTTAGCCGACAGGGATTCAGGGGAGCTGTTTTTT	CASSLADRDSGELFF
-	TRBJ2-3	TRBV20-1	many	TGCAGTGCTAGTCCTTTCGGTACGCAGTATTTT	CSASPFGTQYF
TRBD1	TRBJ2-7	TRBV9	-	TGTGCCAGCAGCGTAGGACCCGGGACAGGGAGGGAGCAGTACTTC	CASSVGPGTGREQYF
-	TRBJ2-4	TRBV5-1	many	TGCGCCAGCAGCTGGAGGGGGTTGGCTGGATCCAAAAACATTCAGTACTTC	CASSWRGLAGSKNIQYF
TRBD1	TRBJ1-2	TRBV12-3/TRBV12-4	many	TGTGCCAGCAGTCAAAAGGGACAGGGGGTCCCTGGCTACACCTTC	CASSQKGQGVPGYTF
TRBD2	TRBJ2-2	TRBV20-1	many	TGCAGTGCTCCCCATAGCGGGGGGGCCTGGAACACCGGGGAGCTGTTTTTT	CSAPHSGGAWNTGELFF
-	TRBJ1-5	TRBV20-1	many	TGCAGTGCTGCCCCCGACACGAATCAGCCCCAGCATTTT	CSAAPDTNQPQHF
-	TRBJ2-7	TRBV13	many	TGTGCCAGCAGCTCAGGGAAGGACGAGCAGTACTTC	CASSSGKDEQYF
-	TRBJ1-1	TRBV5-1	few	TGCGCCAGCAGCCACTCACAGAGTTTCATAAACACTGAAGCTTTCTTT	CASSHSQSFINTEAFF
TRBD2	TRBJ2-3	TRBV7-9	-	TGTGCCAGCAGCTATGCGGGGGGTGTAGAGTATTTT	CASSYAGGVEYF
-	TRBJ2-7	TRBV7-6	many	TGTGCCAGCAGTCTCGGAGGGGCCTTGGGCGAGCAGTACTTC	CASSLGGALGEQYF
-	TRBJ2-6	TRBV21-1	-	TGTGCCAGCAGCTGGGGGGACAGGGTAACCTCTGGTGCCAACGTCCTGACTTTC	CASSWGDRVTSGANVLTF
-	TRBJ1-2	TRBV20-1	-	TGCAGTGCTATTAAAAATGGCTACACCTTC	CSAIKNGYTF
TRBD1	TRBJ2-2	TRBV20-1	-	TGCAGTGCTAGAGAGACTACAGGGGGTAACGGGGAGCTGTTTTTT	CSARETTGGNGELFF
-	TRBJ2-2	TRBV20-1	few	TGCAGTTCCTTAGGGGAACCCCTCGGGGGCACCGGGGAGCTGTTTTTT	CSSLGEPLGGTGELFF
-	TRBJ1-1	TRBV5-1	few	TGCGCCAGCAGCTCCCCGATAGACGACAGAACCCACAACACTGAAGCTTTCTTT	CASSSPIDDRTHNTEAFF
TRBD2	TRBJ2-1	TRBV20-1	many	TGCAGTGCTAGACCGGGGGGGCTCAATGAGCAGTTCTTC	CSARPGGLNEQFF
-	TRBJ1-5	TRBV7-6	-	TGTGCCAGCAGCTTAGAGGCTGGAAGGGGTCAGCCCCAGCATTTT	CASSLEAGRGQPQHF
-	TRBJ1-2	TRBV6-1	-	TGTGCCAGCAGTCCGACGAGGGACCGGGCGTATGGCTACACCTTC	CASSPTRDRAYGYTF
TRBD1	TRBJ1-2	TRBV2	-	TGTGCCAGCACGACAGGGGCTAACTATGGCTACACCTTC	CASTTGANYGYTF
TRBD2	TRBJ2-1	TRBV15	many	TGTGCCACCAGCAGAGATAGGGCTAGCGGTGACAATGAGCAGTTCTTC	CATSRDRASGDNEQFF
TRBD1	TRBJ2-1	TRBV12-3/TRBV12-4	-	TGTGCCAGCAGGGCCCCGGGACAGGGGGTCGATGAGCAGTTCTTC	CASRAPGQGVDEQFF
TRBD1	TRBJ1-2	TRBV30	many	TGTGCCTGGACGGCAGGGGGCTATGGCTACACCTTC	CAWTAGGYGYTF
TRBD2	TRBJ2-1	TRBV5-1	many	TGCGCCAGCAGCTCCCTAGCGGGGGTCGGCAATGAGCAGTTCTTC	CASSSLAGVGNEQFF
-	TRBJ2-5	TRBV12-3/TRBV12-4	many	TGTGCCAGCAGTTTCCTTGGCCTCCGGGAGACCCAGTACTTC	CASSFLGLRETQYF
-	TRBJ1-2	TRBV5-1	-	TGCGCCAGCAGCACCCTACAGGGAAGCTATGGCTACACCTTC	CASSTLQGSYGYTF
-	TRBJ1-1	TRBV5-5	many	TGTGCCAGCAGCGACCGGGAGGGTGCTGAAGCTTTCTTT	CASSDREGAEAFF
-	TRBJ1-5	TRBV28	few	TGTGCCAGCAGTTTATTTAGGACACAAAGCAGGCGGCAGCCCCAGCATTTT	CASSLFRTQSRRQPQHF
TRBD2	TRBJ2-3	TRBV12-3/TRBV12-4	-	TGTGCCAGCAGCTTTGGGGAGGGCGCCTATACGCAGTATTTT	CASSFGEGAYTQYF
TRBD2	TRBJ2-7	TRBV20-1	many	TGCAGTGCTAGAGATCCGGGCGGGGGGCCCTACGAGCAGTACTTC	CSARDPGGGPYEQYF
-	TRBJ1-2	TRBV20-1	-	TGCAGTCCAAACCGCATCTATGGCTACACCTTC	CSPNRIYGYTF
TRBD1	TRBJ1-6	TRBV5-6	few	TGTGCCAGCAGCTACAGGGACAGCTTAAATTCACCCCTCCACTTT	CASSYRDSLNSPLHF
TRBD1	TRBJ2-5	TRBV7-8	-	TGTGCCAGCAGCTTCTTACAGGGGACCCAAGAGACCCAGTACTTC	CASSFLQGTQETQYF
-	TRBJ2-1	TRBV7-9	-	TGTGCCAGCAGCTTCGGTGGGGCCAGGGATGAGCAGTTCTTC	CASSFGGARDEQFF
TRBD1	TRBJ1-2	TRBV5-1	many	TGCGCCAGCAGCTTGCTGGGACAGGGGTATGGCTACACCTTC	CASSLLGQGYGYTF
-	TRBJ1-5	TRBV2	-	TGTGCCAGCAGGGAAGGCAATCAGCCCCAGCATTTT	CASREGNQPQHF
-	TRBJ2-2	TRBV7-9	many	TGTGCCAGCAGGACAGGCCCGAACACCGGGGAGCTGTTTTTT	CASRTGPNTGELFF
TRBD1	TRBJ1-2	TRBV7-8	few	TGTGCCAGCAGCTCCGGGACAGTCCGGCGAACGGGCTACACCTTC	CASSSGTVRRTGYTF
-	TRBJ1-5	TRBV7-8	few	TGTGCCAGCAGCTTCTTGGCTCAGCCCCAGCATTTT	CASSFLAQPQHF
TRBD1	TRBJ2-7	TRBV20-1	many	TGCAGTGCAACGACAGGGGAGTGGGGCTACGAGCAGTACTTC	CSATTGEWGYEQYF
-	TRBJ1-6	TRBV20-1	many	TGCAGTGGCCGGTCGATTCCGAGGAGCTCCTATAATTCACCCCTCCACTTT	CSGRSIPRSSYNSPLHF
TRBD2	TRBJ2-1	TRBV4-3	-	TGCGCCAGCAGCCAAGATCGAGGACTAGTCTACAATGATCAGTTCTTC	CASSQDRGLVYNDQFF
TRBD1	TRBJ2-1	TRBV5-1	few	TGCGCCAGCAGCTCTGGACAGGGAAACTACAATGAGCAGTTCTTC	CASSSGQGNYNEQFF
-	TRBJ2-3	TRBV28	-	TGTGCCAGCAGTCCTCGCCTCGACACCACAGATACGCAGTATTTT	CASSPRLDTTDTQYF
TRBD2	TRBJ2-7	TRBV6-5	-	TGTGCCAGCAGTTACTCGACACTAGCGGGACCGCCCTACGAGCAGTACTTC	CASSYSTLAGPPYEQYF
-	TRBJ1-1	TRBV7-2	many	TGTGCCAGCAGCGTCCCCGGGACCCAGAACACTGAAGCTTTCTTT	CASSVPGTQNTEAFF
TRBD1	TRBJ1-4	TRBV3-1	once	TGTGCCAGCAGCCAGAGGACAGGCGGAATAGAAAAACTGTTTTTT	CASSQRTGGIEKLFF
-	TRBJ1-4	TRBV12-3/TRBV12-4	many	TGTGCCAGCACCGCGACCTGGGACGGCTTAAATGAAAAACTGTTTTTT	CASTATWDGLNEKLFF
-	TRBJ2-3	TRBV6-1	few	TGTGCCAGCAGTGCCCAGGCGGCAGGGGATACGCAGTATTTT	CASSAQAAGDTQYF
TRBD1	TRBJ2-7	TRBV6-5	-	TGTGCCAGCAGTTACCCCAAAAAGACAGGGAACTACGAGCAGTACTTC	CASSYPKKTGNYEQYF
TRBD1	TRBJ1-4	TRBV20-1	-	TGCAGTGCTACCCTCCCAGGGGGGGCCTTTAATGAAAAACTGTTTTTT	CSATLPGGAFNEKLFF
-	TRBJ1-1	TRBV13	-	TGTGCCAGCAGCTTGGATACCGGGAGGATGAACACTGAAGCTTTCTTT	CASSLDTGRMNTEAFF